One sample yielded the 10 T cell receptor beta chains listed below, sequenced in a study of T cells in Graves' hyperthyroidism and ophthalmopathy. TCR beta CDR3 sequences were amplified from RNA transcripts. Carried out on the TCR CDR3, a first-round RT-PCR used the HTBI primer set. TCRdb itself ran the multiplex PCR reads through MiXCR, one entry per CDR3 protein. This table holds about 350,000 distinct CDR3 sequences, around 15% found once. The sequencing sample was made of blood. The receptors originated from a woman in her sixties or seventies with Graves' ophthalmopathy.

At least ten counts were recorded for this clonotype. This chain joins TRBV27 and TRBJ2-2, with 9 nucleotides matching TRBD1. Germline values: CDR1 MNHEY, CDR2 SMNVEV (reference sequence). The CDR3 consists of 13 residues. V dropped 7 bases and J dropped 5; count of bases not matched to a gene: 2. The CDR3 protein is CASKQGATGELFF. The DNA for the CDR3 is TGTGCCAGCAAACAGGGGGCAACCGGGGAGCTGTTTTTT.

This clonotype occurred many times. The rearrangement links TRBV7-2 to TRBJ2-1; TRBD2 matches at 10 bases. The CDR3 consists of 15 residues. The V gene end was trimmed by 1 base and the J gene end by 11 bases; junction bases not matched to a gene: 8. Germline V gene lookup returns CDR1 SGHTA and CDR2 FQGNSA. In DNA form, the CDR3 reads TGTGCCAGCAGCTTAGGACTAGCGGGTCCCTCTCAGCAGTTCTTC. Protein product: CASSLGLAGPSQQFF.

The chain links TRBV7-9 to TRBJ1-6, with a weak D call TRBD1 (5 bases). Between the trimmed V and J ends, which lost 5 bases and 4 bases, there was a span of 15 bases. The germline CDR1 and CDR2 sequences are SEHNR and FQNEAQ (reference sequence). CDR3 length: 16 amino acids. Here the CDR3 reads CASSPSGTGYNSPLHF. CDR3 nucleotide sequence: TGTGCCAGCAGCCCCAGCGGAACAGGTTATAATTCACCCCTCCACTTT.

This clonotype occurred many times. V is TRBV5-1 and J is TRBJ2-1; no reliable D call. The CDR3 runs 15 residues. V lost 4 bases to trimming and J lost 8 bases, with 19 bases between them. CDR1 and CDR2 from the germline V gene are SGHRS and YFSETQ. The CDR3 DNA reads as TGCGCCAGCAGCCTAGGGCCCTCTTCCGCGGATGAGCAGTTCTTC. It specifies CASSLGPSSADEQFF.

CDR3 protein: CASSYRGRKQFF. CDR3 DNA: TGTGCCAGCAGTTACAGGGGGCGGAAGCAGTTCTTC. The chain is built from TRBV6-5 and TRBJ2-1; TRBD1 matches 7 bases. Germline V gives CDR1 MNHEY, CDR2 SVGAGI. The CDR3 spans 12 residues. Trimming cost V 2 bases and J 11 bases; bases outside gene matches: 3.

The V call is TRBV7-9, the J call TRBJ2-7, with TRBD2 identical over 9 bases. This CDR3 comprises 15 residues. The trim removed 6 bases at V and 1 base at J, leaving 7 bases unmatched. Germline V gene lookup returns CDR1 SEHNR and CDR2 FQNEAQ (reference sequence). The CDR3: CASRNGTSRSYEQYF. CDR3 nucleotides: TGTGCCAGCAGAAACGGGACTAGCAGATCCTACGAGCAGTACTTC.

This clonotype occurred many times. The chain links TRBV2 to TRBJ2-1, with TRBD2 as a possible D gene (6 bases). This CDR3 has 15 residues. Trimming shortened V by 5 bases and J by 2 bases, and 13 bases separated the two germline ends. The germline CDR1 and CDR2 sequences are SNHLY and FYNNEI. CDR3 in amino acids: CASSFSGQPYNEQFF. The CDR3 DNA reads as TGTGCCAGCAGTTTTAGCGGTCAGCCCTACAATGAGCAGTTCTTC.

This clonotype was observed many times. The rearrangement links TRBV6-1 to TRBJ1-5; perhaps TRBD1 as D (6 bases). CDR1 is MNHNS, CDR2 SASEGT, per germline. V was shortened by 7 bases and J by 2 bases, with 21 bases between the two germline ends. This CDR3 region has 17 residues. This chain's CDR3 is CASTPGGGHGGNQPQHF. Written as DNA, the CDR3 is TGTGCCAGCACCCCGGGTGGGGGGCATGGGGGCAATCAGCCCCAGCATTTT.

This clonotype showed up many times. The chain carries TRBV19 and TRBJ1-4; TRBD1 aligns across 8 bases. V dropped 7 bases and J dropped 4; count of bases not matched to a gene: 8. Per germline, CDR1 LNHDA and CDR2 SQIVND (reference sequence). This CDR3 spans 15 amino acids. CDR3 nucleotides: TGTGCCAGTAACACCGGGACAGGACGTAATGAAAAACTGTTTTTT. Amino acid sequence: CASNTGTGRNEKLFF.

The genes are TRBV4-2 and TRBJ2-5; 7 bases fit TRBD1. The CDR3 contains 14 residues. The germline gives CDR1 LGHNA, CDR2 YNFKEQ. Germline trimming cut 5 bases from V and 1 base from J; bases unmatched to any gene: 4. As DNA, the CDR3 is TGTGCCAGCAGCAAATCAGGGGGCCAAGAGACCCAGTACTTC. Translation: CASSKSGGQETQYF.